These 15 T cell receptor beta chains originate from one sample sequenced in a study of Ad26.COV2.S vaccination and SARS-CoV-2 variants. TCRdb's table, derived via immunoSEQ multiplex PCR, lists solely in-frame clones and lacks some. The sample lists 180,000 or so clones, around 90% occurring once. The material was peripheral blood, obtained after recovery from COVID-19. All receptors derive from a human donor who had recovered from COVID-19.

The genes are TRBV28 and TRBJ2-2; the D is unclear. V was trimmed by 2 bases and J by 1 base, leaving 2 bases between them. CDR1 and CDR2 (germline): MDHEN, SYDVKM. This CDR3 spans 13 amino acids. The CDR3 coding sequence is TGTGCCAGCAGTTTAGGGAACACCGGGGAGCTGTTTTTT. This codes for CASSLGNTGELFF.

V is TRBV2 and J is TRBJ2-6; D uncertain. With 2 bases removed from V and 0 bases from J, the gap between germline ends came to 14 bases. The CDR3 loop spans 18 amino acids. Germline V gene data show CDR1 as SNHLY and CDR2 as FYNNEI. Written as DNA, the CDR3 is TGTGCCAGCAGTGAATCCCAGGCACCCCTCTCTGGGGCCAACGTCCTGACTTTC. The encoded protein is CASSESQAPLSGANVLTF.

V gene TRBV4-1 combines with J gene TRBJ1-2, with D unresolved. The CDR3 totals 16 residues. Trimming cost V 0 bases and J 4 bases, with 15 bases left between them. Germline CDR1 and CDR2: MGHRA and YSYEKL. The CDR3 region has the DNA TGCGCCAGCAGCCAAGATTGGGCGTTTGGTCGCTATGGCTACACCTTC. This encodes CASSQDWAFGRYGYTF.

The V and J genes are TRBV5-1 and TRBJ1-2, with 10 bases aligning to TRBD1. Trimming took 4 bases from V and 2 from J; bases not matched to a gene: 5. The CDR3 loop spans 15 amino acids. Germline-derived CDR1 and CDR2 are SGHRS and YFSETQ. The CDR3 bases are TGCGCCAGCAGCCCTTGGACAGGGGGGAACTATGGCTACACCTTC. As protein: CASSPWTGGNYGYTF.

Of note for this clone: The sample has other DNA sequences that encode this CDR3 too. V is TRBV7-3 and J is TRBJ1-1; D is uncertain. This CDR3 contains 13 residues. V lost 5 bases and J 1 base, leaving 8 bases between the germline ends. Germline CDR1 and CDR2: SGHTA and FQGTGA. In DNA, the CDR3 is TGTGCCAGCAGCCCAACACCGAACACTGAAGCTTTCTTT. Encoded protein: CASSPTPNTEAFF.

V and J are TRBV5-5 and TRBJ2-3; TRBD2 aligns across 10 bases. This CDR3 spans 16 amino acids. The germline V gene has CDR1 SGHKS and CDR2 YYEKEE (reference sequence). J lost 4 bases, V lost 0 bases, and 5 bases had no gene match. The CDR3 DNA sequence: TGTGCCAGCAGCTTGGTACTAGCGGGGACGGCAGATACGCAGTATTTT. Translating it yields CASSLVLAGTADTQYF.

The chain carries TRBV27 and TRBJ2-1; the D gene is possibly TRBD2 (6 bases). V lost 9 bases and J 5 bases, leaving 20 bases between the germline ends. The CDR3 contains 15 residues. The V gene's germline CDR1 is MNHEY and CDR2 SMNVEV (reference sequence). For the CDR3, the DNA is TGTGCCAGTAAGACTGTGGCGGGACCTAACAATGAGCAGTTCTTC. Its translation: CASKTVAGPNNEQFF.

The rearrangement uses TRBV9 and TRBJ2-5; D is possibly TRBD1 (5 bases). This CDR3 has 16 amino acids. Trimming removed 0 bases at V and 1 base at J, with 13 bases between. Per the germline V gene, CDR1 is SGDLS and CDR2 is YYNGEE. In DNA, the CDR3 is TGTGCCAGCAGCGTAGGGGCGGTAGACAGCCAAGAGACCCAGTACTTC. This codes for CASSVGAVDSQETQYF.

This chain uses TRBV7-9 with TRBJ2-2, with TRBD1 as a possible D gene (6 bases). V shed 5 bases and J shed 2 bases, with 9 bases lying between them. Germline loops: CDR1 SEHNR, CDR2 FQNEAQ (reference sequence). This CDR3 contains 14 residues. CDR3 amino acids: CASSMDSNTGELFF. The DNA of the CDR3 is TGTGCCAGCAGCATGGACAGCAACACCGGGGAGCTGTTTTTT.

The chain links TRBV5-6 to TRBJ1-5; D not certain. The CDR3 is 14 residues long. Germline V gene sequence: CDR1 SGHDT, CDR2 YYEEEE. Deletions cut 0 bases from V and 7 bases from J, with 11 bases between. The CDR3 sequence: CASSLARLDQPQHF. In nucleotides, the CDR3 is TGTGCCAGCAGCTTGGCTCGGTTAGACCAGCCCCAGCATTTT. Using reference TRBV5-6 and TRBJ1-5 for the parts outside the CDR3, the full variable domain is DAGVTQSPTHLIKTRGQQVTLRCSPKSGHDTVSWYQQALGQGPQFIFQYYEEEERQRGNFPDRFSGHQFPNYSSELNVNALLLGDSALYLCASSLARLDQPQHFGDGTRLSIL.

A note on this clone: Additional DNA sequences in this sample encode the identical CDR3. The chain employs TRBV6-6 and TRBJ2-1; D remains ambiguous. The V end was cut by 0 bases, the J end by 3 bases, with 6 bases between. The CDR3 has 14 amino acids. Germline V CDR1 and CDR2: MNHNY, SVGAGI (reference sequence). The CDR3 nucleotides read TGTGCCAGCAGTTACTCGCAGGTCTACAATGAGCAGTTCTTC. Translation: CASSYSQVYNEQFF.

This chain joins TRBV3-1 (or the pseudogene TRBV3-2) and TRBJ1-1; tentative D call: TRBD1 (5 bases). Deletions cut 1 base from V and 2 bases from J, with 11 bases between. There are 15 residues in the CDR3. Germline CDR1 reads LGHDT; CDR2 reads YNNKEL (reference sequence). DNA for the CDR3: TGTGCCAGCAGCCAAGGGGGGAGGGGCAACACTGAAGCTTTCTTT. It translates to CASSQGGRGNTEAFF.

The J gene is TRBJ2-5, the V gene TRBV15; 8 bases are shared with TRBD2. Germline-derived CDR1 and CDR2 are LNHNV and YYDKDF (reference sequence). CDR3 size: 14 residues. V shed 0 bases, J shed 7 bases, and the junction held 4 bases outside the gene matches. CDR3 region: CATSRDAGGGTQYF. The CDR3 nucleotides read TGTGCCACCAGCAGAGATGCGGGAGGAGGGACCCAGTACTTC.

On this clone: Sequence at one end of the junction differs from germline and may be a read error. J is TRBJ1-1 and V is TRBV7-7, with D hard to call. CDR1 and CDR2 from the germline V gene are SSHAT and FNYEAQ (reference sequence). This CDR3 is built from 13 residues. The CDR3 nucleotides are TGTGCTAGCAGCTCCAAAGAAAACACTGAAGCTTTCTTT. Protein: CASSSKENTEAFF. Variable domain in full (rest from reference TRBV7-7 and TRBJ1-1): GAGVSQSPRYKVTKRGQDVTLRCDPISSHATLYWYQQALGQGPEFLTYFNYEAQPDKSGLPSDRFSAERPEGSISTLTIQRTEQRDSAMYRCASSSKENTEAFFGQGTRLTVV.

The rearrangement joins TRBV7-2 to TRBJ2-2; TRBD2 agrees at 10 bases. Trimming cost V 4 bases and J 5 bases; bases outside gene matches: 1. The germline gives CDR1 SGHTA, CDR2 FQGNSA. The CDR3 has 14 amino acids. The CDR3 protein is CASSYSGGTGELFF. CDR3 in DNA: TGTGCCAGCAGCTATAGCGGGGGGACCGGGGAGCTGTTTTTT.